The 25 T cell receptor beta chains below were found in one sample sequenced in a study. One entry per CDR3 protein results from TCRdb running MiXCR on the RT-PCR reads. The top ten hold 3.6% of the sample, which has more than 600,000 distinct CDR3 sequences, 13% to 15% seen once. The sequencing input was memory CD4+ T cells from blood. All receptors derive from a female donor in good health, serving as a healthy control.

This clonotype was counted a few times. The rearrangement links TRBV6-5 to TRBJ1-3, with D perhaps matching TRBD1 (6 bases). Germline CDR1 and CDR2: MNHEY and SVGAGI. V lost 0 bases and J lost 1, with 10 bases in between. CDR3 length: 16 residues. The CDR3 nucleotides are TGTGCCAGCAGTTACTCCTGGGGGCCGTCTGGAAACACCATATATTTT. Translation gives CASSYSWGPSGNTIYF.

This clonotype was detected a few times. The chain links TRBV5-1 to TRBJ2-3, with 10 positions matching TRBD2. Germline V gene sequence: CDR1 SGHRS, CDR2 YFSETQ. There are 15 residues in the CDR3. The trim removed 4 bases at V and 5 bases at J, leaving 7 bases unmatched. Written as DNA, the CDR3 is TGCGCCAGCAGCCAAAGACTAGCGGGTCAAGATACGCAGTATTTT. The encoded protein is CASSQRLAGQDTQYF.

The chain couples TRBV18 to TRBJ2-1, with a possible D match to TRBD1 (6 bases). This CDR3 comprises 15 residues. The germline CDR1 and CDR2 sequences are KGHSH and LQKENI. Trimming took 0 bases from V and 0 from J, leaving 6 bases between them. The CDR3 region is CASSPPQGSYNEQFF. CDR3 nucleotide sequence: TGTGCCAGCTCACCACCACAGGGCTCCTACAATGAGCAGTTCTTC.

This chain uses TRBV20-1 with TRBJ2-5; 10 positions match TRBD2. The V gene end was trimmed by 1 base and the J gene end by 5 bases; junction bases not matched to a gene: 7. Germline V gene sequence: CDR1 DFQATT, CDR2 SNEGSKA (reference sequence). The CDR3 totals 15 residues. The DNA for the CDR3 is TGCAGTGCTAGAGGTCCTAGCGGGAGTTCTGAGACCCAGTACTTC. Protein product: CSARGPSGSSETQYF.

This clonotype occurred many times. This chain connects TRBV20-1 to TRBJ1-5; D perhaps matches TRBD1 (5 bases). The CDR3 runs to 14 residues. Germline loops: CDR1 DFQATT, CDR2 SNEGSKA (reference sequence). The CDR3 DNA reads as TGCAGCTCCGGCCGGGACCATAGCAATCAGCCCCAGCATTTT. Amino acid sequence: CSSGRDHSNQPQHF.

The gene calls are TRBV28 and TRBJ2-1; D might be TRBD1 or TRBD2, each matching 6 bases. Trimming took 5 bases from V and 4 from J, leaving 15 bases between them. The CDR3 is 15 residues long. Germline V gene lookup returns CDR1 MDHEN and CDR2 SYDVKM. The CDR3 region is CASSMEEGVYNEQFF. CDR3 DNA sequence: TGTGCCAGCAGTATGGAGGAGGGGGTTTACAATGAGCAGTTCTTC.

This clonotype was found many times. This chain's CDR3 is CSAGRAISYNSPLHF. The CDR3 DNA is TGCAGTGCCGGCAGGGCCATCTCCTATAATTCACCCCTCCACTTT. The rearrangement links TRBV20-1 to TRBJ1-6, with D possibly being TRBD1 (5 bases). V dropped 6 bases and J dropped 0 bases, with 12 bases sitting between them. The CDR3 runs 15 residues. Germline V gene lookup returns CDR1 DFQATT and CDR2 SNEGSKA (reference sequence).

The chain is built from TRBV7-9 and TRBJ1-1; the D is unclear. The CDR3 sequence is 12 residues long. V lost 5 bases, J lost 6 bases, and 10 bases lay in between. Germline CDR1 is SEHNR and CDR2 is FQNEAQ (reference sequence). This CDR3 is CASSPNGPEAFF. The DNA for the CDR3 is TGTGCCAGCAGCCCCAACGGCCCTGAAGCTTTCTTT.

The gene calls are TRBV5-1 and TRBJ2-3; 8 bases line up with TRBD2. The CDR3 is 17 residues long. The J segment lost 7 bases and the V segment lost 0 bases, leaving 13 bases of the junction unmatched. The germline gives CDR1 SGHRS, CDR2 YFSETQ. In DNA form, the CDR3 reads TGCGCCAGCAGCTTGGCCGGGAGGGCGGGAGGATTACATACGCAGTATTTT. This sequence encodes CASSLAGRAGGLHTQYF.

This clonotype was counted only a few times. The chain uses TRBV7-2 and TRBJ2-1; no definite D call. Trimming removed 2 bases from V and 7 bases from J, with 12 bases in between. This CDR3 spans 14 amino acids. Germline loops: CDR1 SGHTA, CDR2 FQGNSA. CDR3 nucleotide sequence: TGTGCCAGCAGCTTAACGCGGCAGTCTAATGAGCAGTTCTTC. It specifies CASSLTRQSNEQFF. Together with reference TRBV7-2 and TRBJ2-1, the CDR3 gives the full variable domain: GAGVSQSPSNKVTEKGKDVELRCDPISGHTALYWYRQSLGQGLEFLIYFQGNSAPDKSGLPSDRFSAERTGGSVSTLTIQRTQQEDSAVYLCASSLTRQSNEQFFGPGTRLTVL.

This chain connects TRBV5-1 to TRBJ2-2, with D tentatively TRBD2 (5 bases). Germline V gene data show CDR1 as SGHRS and CDR2 as YFSETQ. Trimming took off 3 bases at V and 1 base at J, with 13 bases between the two ends. The CDR3 loop spans 16 amino acids. CDR3 sequence reads: CASSSWTGLNTGELFF. CDR3 in DNA: TGCGCCAGCAGCTCCTGGACCGGACTGAACACCGGGGAGCTGTTTTTT.

CDR3 DNA sequence: TGCAGTGCTAGGAAAGCGGGAGGGCCCGAGCAGTACTTC. This gives the protein CSARKAGGPEQYF. V usage is TRBV20-1 and J usage is TRBJ2-7; the match to TRBD2 covers 10 bases. This CDR3 has 13 residues. CDR1 is DFQATT and CDR2 is SNEGSKA in the germline V gene (reference sequence). Unmatched junction bases numbered 5, after V lost 3 bases and J lost 6 bases.

This clonotype came up a few times. This rearrangement joins TRBV6-6 to TRBJ2-1, with 10 bases that match TRBD1. Germline loops: CDR1 MNHNY, CDR2 SVGAGI (reference sequence). CDR3 size: 15 residues. Germline trimming cut 4 bases from V and 8 bases from J; bases unmatched to any gene: 8. CDR3 nucleotides: TGTGCCAGCAGTTTCGGGACAGGGGAAAGCGATGAGCAGTTCTTC. Protein: CASSFGTGESDEQFF.

The chain couples TRBV27 to TRBJ1-1; perhaps TRBD1 as D (5 bases). CDR1 and CDR2 from the germline V gene are MNHEY and SMNVEV (reference sequence). Trimming cost V 4 bases and J 5 bases, with 11 bases left between them. The CDR3 loop spans 13 amino acids. The CDR3: CASSSQGWTEAFF. Here the CDR3 DNA reads TGTGCCAGCAGTTCTCAGGGTTGGACTGAAGCTTTCTTT.

The chain uses TRBV5-1 and TRBJ1-2; the match to TRBD1 covers 7 bases. The germline CDR1 and CDR2 sequences are SGHRS and YFSETQ. The V and J ends lost 4 bases and 5 bases, in that order; junction bases with no gene match: 11. The CDR3 has 15 amino acids. This CDR3 reads CASSAQPGTEYGYTF. The CDR3 region has the DNA TGCGCCAGCAGCGCCCAACCCGGGACAGAGTATGGCTACACCTTC.

This clonotype was seen ten or more times. V is TRBV6-6 and J is TRBJ2-7, with TRBD1 matching over 12 bases. Germline values: CDR1 MNHNY, CDR2 SVGAGI (reference sequence). The ends lost 10 bases at V and 7 bases at J; junction bases unmatched: 11. CDR3 length equals 14 residues. Here the CDR3 reads CATSRGTGGEEQYF. As DNA, the CDR3 is TGTGCCACCTCGAGGGGGACAGGGGGCGAAGAGCAGTACTTC.

This clonotype was seen only a few times. CDR3 residues: CASSVNQGMETQYF. CDR3 nucleotide sequence: TGTGCCAGCAGCGTGAATCAGGGGATGGAGACCCAGTACTTC. The chain has TRBV9 and TRBJ2-5; maybe TRBD1 (6 bases). Germline assignment: CDR1 SGDLS and CDR2 YYNGEE. This CDR3 is built from 14 residues. Trimming stripped 2 bases from V and 5 bases from J, with 13 bases between.

This clonotype was observed at least ten times. The chain combines TRBV29-1 with TRBJ2-3, with a weak D call TRBD2 (6 bases). The CDR3 consists of 14 residues. CDR1 and CDR2 from the germline V gene are SQVTM and ANQGSEA. V was pared by 3 bases and J by 1 base, with 11 bases between. CDR3 nucleotides: TGCAGCGTTGAGGGCGGGATTCGCACAGATACGCAGTATTTT. It yields the protein CSVEGGIRTDTQYF.

The gene calls are TRBV4-2 and TRBJ1-2; 8 nucleotides line up with TRBD1. Germline loops: CDR1 LGHNA, CDR2 YNFKEQ. The CDR3 has 16 amino acids. Losses at the gene ends were 0 bases for V and 4 bases for J; bases not matched to a gene: 7. The CDR3 spells CASSQEQTGALYGYTF. The CDR3 nucleotides are TGTGCCAGCAGCCAAGAGCAGACAGGGGCCCTCTATGGCTACACCTTC.

This clonotype was detected many times. The rearrangement uses TRBV20-1 and TRBJ2-5; 8 bases line up with TRBD2. The CDR3 is 15 residues long. Unmatched junction bases numbered 9, after V lost 5 bases and J lost 1 base. Per the germline V gene, CDR1 is DFQATT and CDR2 is SNEGSKA (reference sequence). CDR3 protein: CSAPNPTSGQETQYF. CDR3 nucleotide sequence: TGCAGTGCTCCCAACCCTACTAGCGGCCAAGAGACCCAGTACTTC.

The chain joins TRBV4-3 to TRBJ2-1; no clear D. V was shortened by 0 bases and J by 8 bases, with 11 bases between the two germline ends. The CDR3 covers 14 residues. Germline loops: CDR1 LGHNA, CDR2 YSLEER. The DNA for the CDR3 is TGCGCCAGCAGCCAAGACAACCCGGGCGATGAGCAGTTCTTC. Its translation: CASSQDNPGDEQFF.

The V and J genes are TRBV7-9 and TRBJ2-3; 9 nucleotides align to TRBD1. V was clipped by 5 bases and J by 3 bases; unmatched bases: 6. In germline, CDR1 is SEHNR, CDR2 FQNEAQ (reference sequence). CDR3 length: 15 residues. CDR3 coding DNA: TGTGCCAGCAGCCCACAGGGACAGGGAACAGATACGCAGTATTTT. Its translation is CASSPQGQGTDTQYF.

This clonotype was observed a few times. The chain joins TRBV5-1 to TRBJ2-2; D tentatively reads TRBD1 or TRBD2 (5 bases each). Germline V CDR1 and CDR2: SGHRS, YFSETQ. V lost 1 base and J 8 bases, leaving 12 bases between the germline ends. CDR3 length equals 14 residues. Here the CDR3 reads CASSLRRTPGELFF. The DNA for the CDR3 is TGCGCCAGCAGCTTGCGGAGGACACCGGGGGAGCTGTTTTTT.

This clonotype showed up just once. The CDR3 here is CASSESQGAGEETQYF. The CDR3 nucleotides read TGTGCCAGCAGTGAATCCCAGGGGGCGGGGGAAGAGACCCAGTACTTC. The rearrangement links TRBV25-1 to TRBJ2-5; a possible D gene is TRBD1 (8 bases). Germline-derived CDR1 and CDR2 are MGHDK and SYGVNS. Trimming removed 1 base at V and 3 bases at J, with 15 bases between. This CDR3 has 16 residues.

The rearrangement uses TRBV20-1 and TRBJ2-1; D call uncertain. The germline gives CDR1 DFQATT, CDR2 SNEGSKA (reference sequence). This CDR3 is 16 amino acids long. Trimming pared 0 bases from V and 0 bases from J, leaving 12 bases between. CDR3 loop: CSARDVGTVSYNEQFF. The CDR3 DNA follows: TGCAGTGCTAGAGATGTCGGAACAGTCTCCTACAATGAGCAGTTCTTC.